The present T cell receptor (delta chain) was sequenced within a study of Vδ1+ human thymocytes (dated by TCRdb to between 2017 and 2018). About the full investigation: As a data resource, the study described the mRNA-level TRG and TRD CDR3 repertoires found in highly purified Vdelta1+ thymocytes taken from young children. The multiplex-based CDR3 amplicon strategy had previously been validated against 5'RACE-based CDR3 amplicon generation methods.

Overall study results and their limits: Even though sort purity was high, 20% to 25% of thymic TRD sequences were Vdelta2 (and few were Vdelta3), which was not the case for the peripheral blood Vdelta1+ controls. Unlike the oligoclonal repertoires in peripheral blood, the thymic TRG and TRD repertoires appeared highly polyclonal, with Gaussian CDR3 length distributions. Many TRG clonotypes were found to be shared between donors (up to roughly 7x10^3), whereas TRD repertoires were found to be essentially private (max roughly 120 shared). Because unexpected Vdelta2 sequences could lead to misinterpretation of bulk repertoire data, the authors recommended using highly purified populations and single-cell validation. Because no clustering by age or sex was observed, donors were not stratified by these variables in the analyses.

RNA was isolated using the RNeasy mini kit, and reverse transcription was performed with Superscript III. Multiplex PCR was used to generate CDR3 amplicons, with pooled V-gene forward primers and a constant-region reverse primer carrying Illumina adaptor overhangs. After gel purification, the amplicons were indexed with Nextera index primers during 7 to 8 additional PCR cycles and then purified using AMPure XP beads. Sequencing of libraries was performed on an Illumina MiSeq using paired-end 250 bp reads, dual indexing and an approximately 20% PhiX spike-in. As for the original processing: FastQC was used to quality check the reads, while ea-utils fastq-join merged the TRG read pairs. IMGT/HighV-QUEST was used to annotate sequences, retaining only productive sequences with an unambiguous V-gene assignment, and each clonotype was defined by an identical CDR3 sequence. For downstream analysis, the tools were VDJtools 1.1.1, tcR 2.2.3, Treemap and vegan Shannon diversity in R 3.4.4. The public reads were reprocessed by TCRdb using CATT, and rows of matching DNA were later combined. What appears here as the V and J calls and clone size reflects TCRdb's work, not the paper's. The sample contains about 27,000 delta-chain clones, 25% to 35% of them found a single time. The ten largest clones represent 1.5% to 2% of the sample.

Thymic samples were depleted of alphabeta T cells, then CD3+ TCRVdelta1+ TCRVdelta2- thymocytes were FACS-sorted. The purity of the sorted Vdelta1+ thymocytes fell between roughly 96% and 99.6%. Thymic specimens came from under ten paediatric patients undergoing corrective cardiac surgery, aged from roughly 5 days to 15 months. After the thymic tissue was dispersed, mononuclear cells were isolated using a Histopaque-1077 density gradient. For staining, the antibodies used were anti-TCRVdelta1 clone TS8.2, anti-TCRVdelta2 clone B6, anti-CD3 clone HIT3a and anti-TCRalphabeta clone IP26. A note on this clone: It lacks a known antigen. Base qualities are not at hand, and no much larger clone is one base apart.

CDR1 and CDR2 are read off the germline V gene as TSWWSYY and QGS. V is cut by 0 bases and J by 0 bases, and the space between the germline ends is 32 bases. There are 23 amino acids in the CDR3, from cysteine to phenylalanine inclusive. Only the CDR3 region is kept as DNA, spanning 69 bases read in frame from base 1. This TCR was recovered from a boy younger than two who had congenital heart surgery. Specimen: Vdelta1+ gamma-delta thymocytes from the thymus. Per the publication, the cell subset or site label means: FACS-sorted CD3+ TCRalphabeta- TCRVdelta1+ TCRVdelta2- thymocytes. The receptor chain draws on TRDV1 and TRDJ1; no D gene can be assigned with confidence. The nucleotide sequence reads as follows: TGTGCTCTTGGGGAACTATGTTACCCCCCTGCTATATCCTCGCTTAGGTACACCGATAAACTCATCTTT. Its protein reads: CALGELCYPPAISSLRYTDKLIF.